These 30 T cell receptor beta chains originate from one sample sequenced in a study of blood T cell repertoires in COVID-19. The table came from immunoSEQ multiplex PCR; TCRdb's copy has only in-frame clones and leaves some out. The sample gives roughly 110,000 clones, about 81% of which show up once; 7% to 9% is in the top ten. Sequencing was done on a sample of peripheral blood. The origin of the receptors is a man between 65 and 85 years old with acute or convalescent COVID-19.

This clone was picked up one time. The chain is built from TRBV25-1 and TRBJ2-2; D gene unclear. CDR1 and CDR2 (germline): MGHDK, SYGVNS. Trimming left V 4 bases short and J 1 base short, with 7 bases between. The CDR3 covers 14 residues. The CDR3 is CASSGWRNTGELFF. Written as DNA, the CDR3 is TGTGCCAGCAGTGGCTGGAGGAACACCGGGGAGCTGTTTTTT.

Only a few counts were recorded for this clone. V is TRBV30 and J is TRBJ2-7; D possibly corresponds to TRBD2 (6 bases). V lost 3 bases to trimming and J lost 1 base, with 16 bases between them. Germline V gives CDR1 GTSNPN, CDR2 SVGIG (reference sequence). The CDR3 length is 15 residues. The CDR3 region has the DNA TGTGCCTGGAGGACCGACGGGAGTATTTCCTACGAGCAGTACTTC. Protein: CAWRTDGSISYEQYF.

V is TRBV5-1 and J is TRBJ2-5, with a possible D match to TRBD2 (6 bases). Trimming left V 7 bases short and J 2 bases short, with 15 bases between. CDR3 length: 14 residues. The germline gives CDR1 SGHRS, CDR2 YFSETQ. The DNA of the CDR3 is TGCGCCAGCGGCCCCCGCGGGGAACAAGAGACCCAGTACTTC. This sequence encodes CASGPRGEQETQYF. Supplemented by reference TRBV5-1 and TRBJ2-5, the full variable domain reads KAGVTQTPRYLIKTRGQQVTLSCSPISGHRSVSWYQQTPGQGLQFLFEYFSETQRNKGNFPGRFSGRQFSNSRSEMNVSTLELGDSALYLCASGPRGEQETQYFGPGTRLLVL.

As DNA, the CDR3 is TGTGCCAGCAGCTTTTATAGGCGGGGCACAGATACGCAGTATTTT. Its protein is CASSFYRRGTDTQYF. The chain couples TRBV5-6 to TRBJ2-3; TRBD2 might be the D (5 bases). With 2 bases removed from V and 1 base from J, the gap between germline ends came to 11 bases. Germline values: CDR1 SGHDT, CDR2 YYEEEE. The length of the CDR3 is 15 residues.

This rearrangement joins TRBV7-9 to TRBJ2-6, with TRBD2 matching over 8 bases. Trimming took 5 bases from V and 0 from J; bases not matched to a gene: 12. CDR1 is SEHNR and CDR2 is FQNEAQ in the germline V gene (reference sequence). CDR3 length equals 19 residues. The CDR3 DNA reads as TGTGCCAGCAGCCCCGGGGGGGGTAGCGGGGCCTCTGGGGCCAACGTCCTGACTTTC. It codes for CASSPGGGSGASGANVLTF.

This clone was seen once. The chain combines TRBV18 with TRBJ1-2; TRBD1 agrees at 7 bases. The V and J ends lost 5 bases and 6 bases, in that order; junction bases with no gene match: 6. CDR1 and CDR2 from the germline V gene are KGHSH and LQKENI. The CDR3 length is 13 residues. The CDR3 protein is CASSEQGTNGYTF. CDR3 nucleotides: TGTGCCAGCTCAGAACAGGGGACGAATGGCTACACCTTC.

The chain combines TRBV6-5 with TRBJ2-7; possibly TRBD2 for D (6 bases). Germline V gene sequence: CDR1 MNHEY, CDR2 SVGAGI. This CDR3 region has 13 residues. Trimming cost V 2 bases and J 4 bases, with 9 bases left between them. The CDR3 is CASSYAGRYEQYF. As DNA, the CDR3 is TGTGCCAGCAGTTACGCAGGGAGGTACGAGCAGTACTTC.

The genes are TRBV18 and TRBJ1-6; maybe TRBD1 (5 bases). The germline gives CDR1 KGHSH, CDR2 LQKENI. The CDR3 consists of 16 residues. Trimming removed 2 bases at V and 9 bases at J, with 17 bases between. The CDR3 protein is CASSPGSGGYGSPLHF. CDR3 nucleotide sequence: TGTGCCAGCTCACCAGGCTCCGGGGGTTATGGTTCACCCCTCCACTTT.

V is TRBV2 and J is TRBJ2-2; D ambiguous. Trimming stripped 8 bases from V and 3 bases from J, with 13 bases between. Germline assignment: CDR1 SNHLY and CDR2 FYNNEI. CDR3 length: 14 residues. The CDR3 region has the DNA TGTGCCAGCGGTCTAGGATACGACACCGGGGAGCTGTTTTTT. It specifies CASGLGYDTGELFF.

V usage is TRBV5-4 and J usage is TRBJ2-1; 8 bases are a match to TRBD2. This CDR3 is 18 amino acids long. Germline V gene lookup returns CDR1 SGHNT and CDR2 YYREEE (reference sequence). J gave up 5 bases and V 0 bases, and 13 bases lay outside the gene matches. CDR3 nucleotide sequence: TGTGCCAGCAGCTTGGGTCGAGCGGGGGACACTTTGAACAATGAGCAGTTCTTC. Translating gives CASSLGRAGDTLNNEQFF.

This CDR3 is CASTSDRVKDSPLHF. The CDR3 DNA sequence: TGTGCCAGCACCTCTGACAGGGTCAAGGATTCACCCCTCCACTTT. This chain links TRBV11-2 with TRBJ1-6, with 7 bases lining up with TRBD1. This CDR3 has 15 residues. Germline V gene lookup returns CDR1 SGHAT and CDR2 FQNNGV. The J segment lost 8 bases and the V segment lost 7 bases, leaving 11 bases of the junction unmatched. Based on the CDR3 plus reference TRBV11-2 and TRBJ1-6, the full variable domain is EAGVAQSPRYKIIEKRQSVAFWCNPISGHATLYWYQQILGQGPKLLIQFQNNGVVDDSQLPKDRFSAERLKGVDSTLKIQPAKLEDSAVYLCASTSDRVKDSPLHFGNGTRLTVT.

This sequence joins TRBV3-1 (or the pseudogene TRBV3-2) and TRBJ1-1; no clear D gene. Per germline, CDR1 LGHDT and CDR2 YNNKEL (reference sequence). Trimming cost V 5 bases and J 5 bases, with 12 bases left between them. The CDR3 consists of 13 residues. In DNA, the CDR3 is TGTGCCAGCAGCTTTAGCGGGGTGACTGAAGCTTTCTTT. It specifies CASSFSGVTEAFF.

V and J are TRBV7-3 and TRBJ2-3; 10 nucleotides align to TRBD2. The CDR3 covers 17 residues. Germline values: CDR1 SGHTA, CDR2 FQGTGA. Trimming cost V 5 bases and J 5 bases; bases outside gene matches: 13. The DNA of the CDR3 is TGTGCCAGCAGCACCACTTCTAGCGGGAGATTTGGAGATACGCAGTATTTT. This translates into CASSTTSSGRFGDTQYF. Together with reference TRBV7-3 and TRBJ2-3, the CDR3 gives the full variable domain: GAGVSQTPSNKVTEKGKYVELRCDPISGHTALYWYRQSLGQGPEFLIYFQGTGAADDSGLPNDRFFAVRPEGSVSTLKIQRTERGDSAVYLCASSTTSSGRFGDTQYFGPGTRLTVL.

A note on this clone: Sequence at one end of the junction differs from germline and may be a read error. Other DNA sequences of this sample code for an identical CDR3. This rearrangement joins TRBV11-2 to TRBJ1-2; D gene ambiguous. Per the germline V gene, CDR1 is SGHAT and CDR2 is FQNNGV. The CDR3 covers 15 residues. The CDR3 protein is CASTLSVSSNYGYTF. The DNA of the CDR3 is TGTGCCAGCACCTTATCGGTTAGCAGTAACTATGGCTACACCTTC.

This chain uses TRBV10-3 with TRBJ2-1, with TRBD1 identical over 11 bases. CDR1 ENHRY and CDR2 SYGVKD come from the germline V gene. The CDR3 is 15 amino acids. V shed 4 bases and J 2 bases; nucleotides not matched to a gene: 1. The CDR3 sequence is CAISGTGGPYNEQFF. CDR3 nucleotide sequence: TGTGCCATCAGTGGGACAGGGGGCCCCTACAATGAGCAGTTCTTC.

This clone has a handful of counts. This chain joins TRBV5-6 and TRBJ2-7; TRBD1 agrees at 10 bases. Germline CDR1 is SGHDT and CDR2 is YYEEEE. Trimming at V came to 7 bases and at J to 1 base, leaving 2 bases not matched to a gene. This CDR3 region has 13 residues. The CDR3 DNA reads TGTGCCAGCTGGGGACAGGGGTCCTACGAGCAGTACTTC. Translating gives CASWGQGSYEQYF.

The CDR3 sequence is CASRPTGSQYEKLFF. In DNA, the CDR3 is TGTGCCAGCAGACCGACAGGCTCCCAATATGAAAAACTGTTTTTT. This chain links TRBV3-1 (or the pseudogene TRBV3-2) with TRBJ1-4, with D maybe TRBD1 (6 bases). Trimming pared 6 bases from V and 6 bases from J, leaving 17 bases between. Germline V lookup: CDR1 LGHDT, CDR2 YNNKEL (reference sequence). The CDR3 totals 15 residues.

The chain has TRBV19 and TRBJ2-7; TRBD1 aligns across 10 bases. The CDR3 has 14 amino acids. In germline, CDR1 is LNHDA, CDR2 SQIVND (reference sequence). Trimming took 8 bases from V and 5 from J; bases not matched to a gene: 9. In nucleotides, the CDR3 is TGTGCCAGTCAGAGGGGACAGGGGCGACACGAGCAGTACTTC. Translated, it gives CASQRGQGRHEQYF.

A few counts support this clone. This chain joins TRBV2 and TRBJ2-3; TRBD2 matches 8 bases. Germline trimming cut 4 bases from V and 8 bases from J; bases unmatched to any gene: 14. CDR1 and CDR2 (germline): SNHLY, FYNNEI. The CDR3 has 16 residues. The chain's CDR3 is CASSGISGNNGGTQYF. The CDR3, as DNA: TGTGCCAGCAGTGGGATTAGCGGGAACAATGGCGGTACGCAGTATTTT. The full variable domain, its missing parts supplied by reference TRBV2 and TRBJ2-3, is EPEVTQTPSHQVTQMGQEVILRCVPISNHLYFYWYRQILGQKVEFLVSFYNNEISEKSEIFDDQFSVERPDGSNFTLKIRSTKLEDSAMYFCASSGISGNNGGTQYFGPGTRLTVL.

The chain carries TRBV5-1 and TRBJ1-1; D remains unclear. Germline V gives CDR1 SGHRS, CDR2 YFSETQ. Trimming removed 2 bases from V and 6 bases from J, with 14 bases in between. The CDR3 covers 14 residues. The CDR3 coding sequence is TGCGCCAGCAGCTTAAAGGAATGGGCGCCTGAAGCTTTCTTT. Its translation is CASSLKEWAPEAFF.

In DNA form, the CDR3 reads TGTGCCAGCAGTTTAGGTAGCCCTGAAGCTTTCTTT. Amino acids: CASSLGSPEAFF. This chain links TRBV2 with TRBJ1-1; D is unresolved. Germline CDR1 reads SNHLY; CDR2 reads FYNNEI. This CDR3 has 12 amino acids. Trimming pared 5 bases from V and 6 bases from J, leaving 10 bases between.

The DNA of the CDR3 is TGTGCCAGCAGTAAGCCCAGGGGGTACCAAGAGACCCAGTACTTC. Its translation: CASSKPRGYQETQYF. The rearrangement joins TRBV28 to TRBJ2-5, with 7 bases matching TRBD1. The CDR3 has 15 residues. J gave up 0 bases and V 5 bases, and 6 bases lay outside the gene matches. Germline values: CDR1 MDHEN, CDR2 SYDVKM.

This clone was observed a few times. The V gene is TRBV9, the J gene TRBJ1-2; D is uncertain. CDR3 length equals 15 residues. The germline V gene encodes CDR1 SGDLS and CDR2 YYNGEE. V lost 3 bases, J lost 2 bases, and 14 bases lay in between. DNA of the CDR3: TGTGCCAGCAGCGCCCTGGCGGGCACCAACTATGGCTACACCTTC. Protein product: CASSALAGTNYGYTF.

The genes are TRBV3-1 (or the pseudogene TRBV3-2) and TRBJ2-7; D gene unclear. Germline V gene lookup returns CDR1 LGHDT and CDR2 YNNKEL (reference sequence). The CDR3 spans 11 residues. The ends were cut back, 2 bases at V and 4 bases at J, with 3 bases in the middle. The CDR3 DNA reads TGTGCCAGCAGCCAATCGTACGAGCAGTACTTC. Translating it yields CASSQSYEQYF.

This chain uses TRBV19 with TRBJ2-3; 7 nucleotides line up with TRBD1. Looked up from germline, CDR1 is LNHDA and CDR2 is SQIVND (reference sequence). CDR3 length: 14 residues. Trimming cost V 9 bases and J 2 bases; bases outside gene matches: 8. CDR3 DNA: TGTGCCAGGTCCCGACAGGGTCCCACAGATACGCAGTATTTT. Encoded protein: CARSRQGPTDTQYF.

The chain has TRBV6-4 and TRBJ2-3; D may be TRBD2 (5 bases). This CDR3 is 13 amino acids long. V was cut by 8 bases and J by 4 bases, with 13 bases left in between. Germline V gene data show CDR1 as MRHNA and CDR2 as SNTAGT. Written as DNA, the CDR3 is TGTGCCAGCCCGAGGGTCCCCGCAGATACGCAGTATTTT. Protein product: CASPRVPADTQYF.

J is TRBJ1-5 and V is TRBV2; D possibly corresponds to TRBD1 (5 bases). Trimming left V 9 bases short and J 3 bases short, with 18 bases between. The germline V gene has CDR1 SNHLY and CDR2 FYNNEI. The CDR3 extends over 15 amino acids. The CDR3 sequence: CASLSDTLNNQPQHF. Written as DNA, the CDR3 is TGTGCCAGTCTTTCGGACACCCTAAACAATCAGCCCCAGCATTTT. Using reference TRBV2 and TRBJ1-5 for the parts outside the CDR3, the full variable domain is EPEVTQTPSHQVTQMGQEVILRCVPISNHLYFYWYRQILGQKVEFLVSFYNNEISEKSEIFDDQFSVERPDGSNFTLKIRSTKLEDSAMYFCASLSDTLNNQPQHFGDGTRLSIL.

This rearrangement joins TRBV5-6 to TRBJ1-1; 7 nucleotides line up with TRBD1. Germline trimming cut 3 bases from V and 5 bases from J; bases unmatched to any gene: 7. Germline V lookup: CDR1 SGHDT, CDR2 YYEEEE. CDR3 length: 14 amino acids. Here the CDR3 reads CASSWGNRGTEAFF. The CDR3 DNA is TGTGCCAGCAGCTGGGGAAACAGGGGAACTGAAGCTTTCTTT.

The chain combines TRBV5-1 with TRBJ2-1; possibly TRBD2 for D (7 bases). Trimming pared 0 bases from V and 10 bases from J, leaving 17 bases between. From germline, CDR1 is SGHRS and CDR2 YFSETQ. This CDR3 has 15 residues. The CDR3 bases are TGCGCCAGCAGCTTGGCCTTGGGGGGGCCTCTGGAGCAGTTCTTC. Translating it yields CASSLALGGPLEQFF.

This chain links TRBV5-1 with TRBJ1-4; TRBD1 matches 9 bases. This CDR3 contains 15 residues. The V gene's germline CDR1 is SGHRS and CDR2 YFSETQ. V trimming: 4 bases; J trimming: 7 bases; junction bases outside the gene matches: 8. The CDR3: CASSLGTGQGEKLFF. CDR3 DNA: TGCGCCAGCAGCCTGGGGACAGGGCAGGGTGAAAAACTGTTTTTT.